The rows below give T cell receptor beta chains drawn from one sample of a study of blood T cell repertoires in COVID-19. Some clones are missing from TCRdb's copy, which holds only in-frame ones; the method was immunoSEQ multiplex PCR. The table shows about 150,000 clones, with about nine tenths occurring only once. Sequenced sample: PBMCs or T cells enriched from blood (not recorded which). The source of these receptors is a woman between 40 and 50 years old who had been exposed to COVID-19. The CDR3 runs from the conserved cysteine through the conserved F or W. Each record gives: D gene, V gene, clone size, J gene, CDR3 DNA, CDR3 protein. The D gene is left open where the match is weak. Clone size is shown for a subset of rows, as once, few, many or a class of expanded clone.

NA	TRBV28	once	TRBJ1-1	TGTGCCAGCAGTTTACCCAGGGCCGGATGGGCTGAAGCTTTCTTT	CASSLPRAGWAEAFF
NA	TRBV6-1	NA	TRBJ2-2	TGTGCCAGCAGTGGGGGGGGGCGCACTAGTAGCACCGGGGAGCTGTTTTTT	CASSGGGRTSSTGELFF
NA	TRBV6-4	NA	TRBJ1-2	TGTGCCAGCAGTGACTCGGAGCTCACGGGGGGCTACACCTTC	CASSDSELTGGYTF
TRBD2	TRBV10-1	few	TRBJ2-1	TGCGCCAGCAGTGAGTCAGCGGCTAGCGGGAGAAATGAGCAGTTCTTC	CASSESAASGRNEQFF
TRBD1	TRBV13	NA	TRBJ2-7	TGTGCCAGCAGCTTACGGAGACAGGGGGCTTTCTACGAGCAGTACTTC	CASSLRRQGAFYEQYF
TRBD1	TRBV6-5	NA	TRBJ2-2	TGTGCCAGCAGTTACTTCGACAGGGGCACCGGGGAGCTGTTTTTT	CASSYFDRGTGELFF
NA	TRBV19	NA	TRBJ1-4	TGTGCCAGTAGTATAAGGGGCCGCAATGAAAAACTGTTTTTT	CASSIRGRNEKLFF
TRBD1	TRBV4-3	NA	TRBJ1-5	TGCGCCAGCAGCCAAGATGAGACAGGGGGAAGTCAGCCCCAGCATTTT	CASSQDETGGSQPQHF
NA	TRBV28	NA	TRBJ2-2	TGTGCCAGCAGTTTAAGGGCACAGGTCGGGGAGCTGTTTTTT	CASSLRAQVGELFF
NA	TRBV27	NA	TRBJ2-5	TGTGCCAGCAGTTCGAGCAGGGGACAGACCCAGTACTTC	CASSSSRGQTQYF
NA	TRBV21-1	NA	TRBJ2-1	TGTGCCAGCAGCAAGAGACTAGCTCCGTTCTTC	CASSKRLAPFF
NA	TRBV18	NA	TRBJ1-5	TGTGCCAGCTCACCAACCACAGGGAATCAGCCCCAGCATTTT	CASSPTTGNQPQHF
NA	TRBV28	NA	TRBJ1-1	TGTGCCAGCAGTTTCGTTCCCGGGGACACTGAAGCTTTCTTT	CASSFVPGDTEAFF
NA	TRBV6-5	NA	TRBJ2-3	TGTGCCAGCAGTTACGGGGGGGCGCGCACAGATACGCAGTATTTT	CASSYGGARTDTQYF
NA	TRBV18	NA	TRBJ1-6	TGTGCCAGCTCACCTGAGACAGTAAGGAATTCACCCCTCCACTTT	CASSPETVRNSPLHF